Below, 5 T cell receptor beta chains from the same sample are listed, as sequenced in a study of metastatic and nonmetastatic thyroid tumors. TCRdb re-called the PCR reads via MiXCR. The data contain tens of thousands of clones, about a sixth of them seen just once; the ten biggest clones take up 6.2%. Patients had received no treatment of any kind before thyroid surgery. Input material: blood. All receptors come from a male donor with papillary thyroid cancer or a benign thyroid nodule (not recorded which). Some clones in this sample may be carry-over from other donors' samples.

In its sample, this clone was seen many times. The chain's CDR3 is CATQQGEGIAFF. The CDR3 bases are TGTGCCACCCAACAGGGGGAAGGGATTGCTTTCTTT. This chain joins TRBV6-2 or TRBV6-3 and TRBJ1-1; 8 bases line up with TRBD1. The trim removed 10 bases at V and 11 bases at J, leaving 12 bases unmatched. The CDR3 totals 12 residues. CDR1 MNHEY and CDR2 SVGEGT come from the germline V gene.

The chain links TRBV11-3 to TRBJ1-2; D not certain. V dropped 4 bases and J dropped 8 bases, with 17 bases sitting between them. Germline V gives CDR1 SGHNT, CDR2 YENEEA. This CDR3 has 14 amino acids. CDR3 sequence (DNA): TGTGCCAGCAGCTATACTAAACACCCTCGGGGCTACACCTTC. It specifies CASSYTKHPRGYTF.

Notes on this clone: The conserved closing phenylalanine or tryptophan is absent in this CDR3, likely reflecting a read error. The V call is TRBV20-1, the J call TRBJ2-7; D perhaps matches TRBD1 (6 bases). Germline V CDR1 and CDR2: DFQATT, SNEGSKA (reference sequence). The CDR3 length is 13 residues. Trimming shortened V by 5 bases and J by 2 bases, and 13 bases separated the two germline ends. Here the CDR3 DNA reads TGCAGTGCTTCCGGGACAAATACCTACGAGCAGTACCTC. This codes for CSASGTNTYEQYL.

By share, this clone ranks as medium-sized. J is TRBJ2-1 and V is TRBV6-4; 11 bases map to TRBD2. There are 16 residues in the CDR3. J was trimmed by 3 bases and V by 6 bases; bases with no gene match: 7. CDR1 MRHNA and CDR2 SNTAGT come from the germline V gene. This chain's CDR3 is CASSGEGTSGYNEQFF. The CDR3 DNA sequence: TGTGCCAGCAGCGGAGAAGGGACTAGCGGCTACAATGAGCAGTTCTTC.

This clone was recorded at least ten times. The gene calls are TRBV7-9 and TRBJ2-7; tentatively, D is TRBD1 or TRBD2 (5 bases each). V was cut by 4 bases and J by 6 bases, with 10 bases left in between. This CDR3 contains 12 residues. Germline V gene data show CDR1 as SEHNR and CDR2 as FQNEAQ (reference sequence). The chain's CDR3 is CASSSGTAEQYF. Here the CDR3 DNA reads TGTGCCAGCAGCTCGGGGACGGCCGAGCAGTACTTC.